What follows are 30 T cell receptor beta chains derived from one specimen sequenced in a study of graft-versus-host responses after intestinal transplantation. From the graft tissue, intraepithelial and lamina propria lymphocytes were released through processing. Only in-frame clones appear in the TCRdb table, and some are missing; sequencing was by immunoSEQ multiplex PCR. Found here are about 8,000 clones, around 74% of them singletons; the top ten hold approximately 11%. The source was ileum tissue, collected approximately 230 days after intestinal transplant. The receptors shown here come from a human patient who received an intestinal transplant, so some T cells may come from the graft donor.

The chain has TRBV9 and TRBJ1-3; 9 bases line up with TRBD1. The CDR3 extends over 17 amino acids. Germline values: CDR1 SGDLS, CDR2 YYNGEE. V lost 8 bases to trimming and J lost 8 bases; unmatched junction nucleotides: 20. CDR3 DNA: TGTGCCAGGGCTAAGGCGCAGGGGACAGGGAAGAGGGACACCATATATTTT. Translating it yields CARAKAQGTGKRDTIYF.

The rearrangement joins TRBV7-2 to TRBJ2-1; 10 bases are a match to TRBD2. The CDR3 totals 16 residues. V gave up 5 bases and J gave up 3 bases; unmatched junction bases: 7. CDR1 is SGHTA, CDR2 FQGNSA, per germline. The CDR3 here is CASSPSSGSVYNEQFF. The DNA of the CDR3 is TGTGCCAGCAGCCCATCTAGCGGGAGCGTCTACAATGAGCAGTTCTTC.

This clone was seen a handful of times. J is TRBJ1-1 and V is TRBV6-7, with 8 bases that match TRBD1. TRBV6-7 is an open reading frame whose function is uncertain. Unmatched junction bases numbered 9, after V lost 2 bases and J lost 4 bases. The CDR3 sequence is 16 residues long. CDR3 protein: CASSYNQGAGITEAFF. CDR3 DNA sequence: TGTGCCAGCAGTTACAATCAGGGGGCGGGAATCACTGAAGCTTTCTTT.

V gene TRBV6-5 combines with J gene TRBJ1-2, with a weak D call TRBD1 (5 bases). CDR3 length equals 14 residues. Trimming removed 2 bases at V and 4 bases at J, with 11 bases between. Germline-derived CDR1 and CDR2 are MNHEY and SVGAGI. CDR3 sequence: CASSYAGRSYGYTF. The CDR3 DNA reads TGTGCCAGCAGTTACGCGGGACGGAGCTATGGCTACACCTTC.

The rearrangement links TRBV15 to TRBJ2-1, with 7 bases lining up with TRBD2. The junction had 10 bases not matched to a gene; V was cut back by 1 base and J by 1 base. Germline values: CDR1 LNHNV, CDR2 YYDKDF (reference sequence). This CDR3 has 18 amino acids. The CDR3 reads CATSRVLSASGSYNEQFF. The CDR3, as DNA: TGTGCCACCAGCAGAGTCCTGAGTGCTAGCGGATCCTACAATGAGCAGTTCTTC. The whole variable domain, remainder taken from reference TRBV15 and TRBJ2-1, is DAMVIQNPRYQVTQFGKPVTLSCSQTLNHNVMYWYQQKSSQAPKLLFHYYDKDFNNEADTPDNFQSRRPNTSFCFLDIRSPGLGDTAMYLCATSRVLSASGSYNEQFFGPGTRLTVL.

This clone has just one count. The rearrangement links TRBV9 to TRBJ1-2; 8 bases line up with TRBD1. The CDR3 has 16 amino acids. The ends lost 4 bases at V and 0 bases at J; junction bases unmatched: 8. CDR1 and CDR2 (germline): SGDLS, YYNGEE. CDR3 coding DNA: TGTGCCAGCAGCCCCCGACAGGGGAGGCCTAACTATGGCTACACCTTC. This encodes CASSPRQGRPNYGYTF.

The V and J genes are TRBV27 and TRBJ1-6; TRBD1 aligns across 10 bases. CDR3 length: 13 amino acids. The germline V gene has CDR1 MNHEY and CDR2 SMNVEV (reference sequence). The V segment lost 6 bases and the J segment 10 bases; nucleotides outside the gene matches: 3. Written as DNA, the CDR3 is TGTGCCAGCAGGTGGACAGGGGGGTCACCCCTCCACTTT. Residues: CASRWTGGSPLHF.

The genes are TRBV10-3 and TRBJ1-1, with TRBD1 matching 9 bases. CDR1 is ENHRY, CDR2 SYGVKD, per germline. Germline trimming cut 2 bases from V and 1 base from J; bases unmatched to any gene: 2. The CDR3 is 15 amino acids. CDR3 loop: CAISEPGQGNTEAFF. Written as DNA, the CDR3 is TGTGCCATCAGTGAGCCGGGACAGGGGAACACTGAAGCTTTCTTT.

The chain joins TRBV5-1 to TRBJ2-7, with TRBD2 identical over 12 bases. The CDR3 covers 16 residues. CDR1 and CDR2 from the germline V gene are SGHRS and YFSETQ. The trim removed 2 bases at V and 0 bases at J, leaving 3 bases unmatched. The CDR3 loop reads CASSLTTSGSSYEQYF. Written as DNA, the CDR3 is TGCGCCAGCAGCTTAACGACTAGCGGGAGCTCCTACGAGCAGTACTTC.

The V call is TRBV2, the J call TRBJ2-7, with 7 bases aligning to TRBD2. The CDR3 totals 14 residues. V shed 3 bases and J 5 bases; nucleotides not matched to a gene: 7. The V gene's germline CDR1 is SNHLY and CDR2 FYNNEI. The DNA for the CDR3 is TGTGCCAGCAGTGATGTCCGGGAGGTGAACGAGCAGTACTTC. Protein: CASSDVREVNEQYF. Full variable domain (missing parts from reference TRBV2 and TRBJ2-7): EPEVTQTPSHQVTQMGQEVILRCVPISNHLYFYWYRQILGQKVEFLVSFYNNEISEKSEIFDDQFSVERPDGSNFTLKIRSTKLEDSAMYFCASSDVREVNEQYFGPGTRLTVT.

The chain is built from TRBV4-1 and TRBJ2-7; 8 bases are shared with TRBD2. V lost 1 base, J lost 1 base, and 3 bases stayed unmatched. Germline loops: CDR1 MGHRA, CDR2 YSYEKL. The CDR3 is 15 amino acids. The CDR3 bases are TGCGCCAGCAGCCAAGCGTCTAGCGGGTCCTACGAGCAGTACTTC. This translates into CASSQASSGSYEQYF.

CDR3 sequence: CASSPTENRIPYNSPLHF. The CDR3 DNA follows: TGTGCCAGCTCACCAACTGAGAACAGGATCCCTTATAATTCACCCCTCCACTTT. V is TRBV18 and J is TRBJ1-6; perhaps TRBD1 as D (5 bases). There are 18 residues in the CDR3. V was pared by 2 bases and J by 4 bases, with 18 bases between. Germline lookup yields CDR1 KGHSH and CDR2 LQKENI.

The CDR3 DNA is TGTGCCTGGAGTATTCAGGGGTGGACACCCCTCCACTTT. Its translation: CAWSIQGWTPLHF. The chain links TRBV30 to TRBJ1-6; tentatively, D is TRBD1 (6 bases). Germline V gives CDR1 GTSNPN, CDR2 SVGIG (reference sequence). The CDR3 extends over 13 amino acids. V was clipped by 2 bases and J by 11 bases, with 13 bases between them.

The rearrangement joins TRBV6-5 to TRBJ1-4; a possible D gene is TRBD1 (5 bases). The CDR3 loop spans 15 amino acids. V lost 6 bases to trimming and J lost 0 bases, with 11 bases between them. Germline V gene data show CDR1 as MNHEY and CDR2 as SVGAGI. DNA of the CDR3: TGTGCCAGCAGGCCCCAGGGCGCAACTAATGAAAAACTGTTTTTT. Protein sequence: CASRPQGATNEKLFF.

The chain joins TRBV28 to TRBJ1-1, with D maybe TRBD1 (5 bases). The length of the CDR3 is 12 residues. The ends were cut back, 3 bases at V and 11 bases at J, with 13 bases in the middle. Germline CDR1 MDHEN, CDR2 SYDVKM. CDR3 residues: CASSFGQGVAFF. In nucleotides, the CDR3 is TGTGCCAGCAGTTTTGGGCAAGGGGTGGCTTTCTTT.

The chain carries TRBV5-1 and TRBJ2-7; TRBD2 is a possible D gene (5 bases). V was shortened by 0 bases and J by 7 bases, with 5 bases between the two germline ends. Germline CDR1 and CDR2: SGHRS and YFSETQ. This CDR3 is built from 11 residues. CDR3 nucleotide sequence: TGCGCCAGCAGCTTGGCGGGGGAGCAGTACTTC. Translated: CASSLAGEQYF.

The CDR3 DNA is TGCAGCGTTGCCGGGACAACTAATGAAAAACTGTTTTTT. This translates into CSVAGTTNEKLFF. The chain couples TRBV29-1 to TRBJ1-4; D is unclear. Germline-derived CDR1 and CDR2 are SQVTM and ANQGSEA. The CDR3 is 13 amino acids. The V end lost 4 bases, the J end lost 0 bases, and 6 bases lay between the germline ends.

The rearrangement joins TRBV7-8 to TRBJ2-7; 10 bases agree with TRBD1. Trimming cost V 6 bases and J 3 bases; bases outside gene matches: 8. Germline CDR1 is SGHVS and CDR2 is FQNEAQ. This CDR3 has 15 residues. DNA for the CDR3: TGTGCCAGCAGACTTGCGGGACAGGGGCGCTACGAGCAGTACTTC. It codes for CASRLAGQGRYEQYF.

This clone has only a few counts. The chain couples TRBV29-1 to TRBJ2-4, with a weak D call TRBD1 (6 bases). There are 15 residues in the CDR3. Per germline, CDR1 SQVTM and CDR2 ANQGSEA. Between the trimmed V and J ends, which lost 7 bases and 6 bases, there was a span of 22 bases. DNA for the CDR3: TGCAGCGCCAAACAAGGTGTGAGGGGGATAAACATTCAGTACTTC. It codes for CSAKQGVRGINIQYF.

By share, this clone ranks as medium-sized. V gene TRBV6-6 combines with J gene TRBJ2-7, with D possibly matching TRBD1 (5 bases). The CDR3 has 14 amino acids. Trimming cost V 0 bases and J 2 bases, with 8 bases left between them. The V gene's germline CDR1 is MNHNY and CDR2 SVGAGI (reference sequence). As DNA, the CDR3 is TGTGCCAGCAGTTACTCGGCAGGGACCTACGAGCAGTACTTC. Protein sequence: CASSYSAGTYEQYF.

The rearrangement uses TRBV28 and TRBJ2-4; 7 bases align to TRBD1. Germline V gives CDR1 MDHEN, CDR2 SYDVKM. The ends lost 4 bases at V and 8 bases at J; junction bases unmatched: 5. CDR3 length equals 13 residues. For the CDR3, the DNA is TGTGCCAGCAGTTACAGGGGCTGGGACATTCAGTACTTC. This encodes CASSYRGWDIQYF.

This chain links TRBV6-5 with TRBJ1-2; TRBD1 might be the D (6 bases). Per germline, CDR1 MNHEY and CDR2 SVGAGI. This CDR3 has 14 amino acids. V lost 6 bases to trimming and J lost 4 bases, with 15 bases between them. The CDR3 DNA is TGTGCCAGCAGGCTCAGGGGACCGGGCTATGGCTACACCTTC. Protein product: CASRLRGPGYGYTF.

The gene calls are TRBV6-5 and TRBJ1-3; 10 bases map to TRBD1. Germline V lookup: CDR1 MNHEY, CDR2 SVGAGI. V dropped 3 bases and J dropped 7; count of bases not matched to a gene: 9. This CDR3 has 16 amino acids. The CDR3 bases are TGTGCCAGCAGTTATGCCGGGACAGGGGATTGGAACACCATATATTTT. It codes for CASSYAGTGDWNTIYF.

In nucleotides, the CDR3 is TGTGCCAGCAGCCTAGGGGGCGCGGGTGCCAAAAACATTCAGTACTTC. Protein sequence: CASSLGGAGAKNIQYF. This chain links TRBV6-6 with TRBJ2-4, with 7 bases matching TRBD1. Trimming removed 6 bases from V and 1 base from J; junction bases left unmatched: 9. Germline V lookup: CDR1 MNHNY, CDR2 SVGAGI (reference sequence). This CDR3 is built from 16 residues.

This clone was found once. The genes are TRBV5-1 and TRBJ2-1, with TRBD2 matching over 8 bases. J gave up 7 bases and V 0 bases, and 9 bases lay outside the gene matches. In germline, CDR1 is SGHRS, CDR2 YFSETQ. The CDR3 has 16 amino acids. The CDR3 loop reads CASSLGGLGNENEQFF. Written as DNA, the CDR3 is TGCGCCAGCAGCTTGGGGGGACTAGGAAATGAAAATGAGCAGTTCTTC.

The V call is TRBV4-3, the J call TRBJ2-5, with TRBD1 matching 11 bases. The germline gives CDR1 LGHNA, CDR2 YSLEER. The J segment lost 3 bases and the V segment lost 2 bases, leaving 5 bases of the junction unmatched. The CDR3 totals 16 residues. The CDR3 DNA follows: TGCGCCAGCAGCCAACGGGACAGGGGGGGAGAAGAGACCCAGTACTTC. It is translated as CASSQRDRGGEETQYF.

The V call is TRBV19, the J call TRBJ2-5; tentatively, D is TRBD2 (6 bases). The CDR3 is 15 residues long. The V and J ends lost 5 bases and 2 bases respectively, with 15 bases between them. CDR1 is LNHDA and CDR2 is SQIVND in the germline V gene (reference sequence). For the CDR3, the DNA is TGTGCCAGTAGTTCCCGGGCGGAGGGACAAGAGACCCAGTACTTC. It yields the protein CASSSRAEGQETQYF.

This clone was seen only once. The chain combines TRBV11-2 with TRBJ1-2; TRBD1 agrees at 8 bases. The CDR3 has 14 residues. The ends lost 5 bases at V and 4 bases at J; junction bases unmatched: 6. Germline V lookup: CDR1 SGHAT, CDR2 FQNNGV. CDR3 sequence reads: CASSRQGTFYGYTF. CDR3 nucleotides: TGTGCCAGCAGCCGACAGGGGACGTTCTATGGCTACACCTTC.

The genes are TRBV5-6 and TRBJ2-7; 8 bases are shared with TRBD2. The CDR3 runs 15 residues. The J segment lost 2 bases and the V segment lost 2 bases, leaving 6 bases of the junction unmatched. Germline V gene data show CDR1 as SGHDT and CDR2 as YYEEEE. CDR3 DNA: TGTGCCAGCAGCTTTTACGGCGGGGGGCCCTACGAGCAGTACTTC. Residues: CASSFYGGGPYEQYF.

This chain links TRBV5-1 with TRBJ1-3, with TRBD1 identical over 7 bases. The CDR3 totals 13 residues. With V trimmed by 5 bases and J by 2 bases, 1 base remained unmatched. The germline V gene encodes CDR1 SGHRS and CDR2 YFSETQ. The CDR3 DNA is TGCGCCAGCAGAGGGGGCCCTGGAAACACCATATATTTT. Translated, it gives CASRGGPGNTIYF.